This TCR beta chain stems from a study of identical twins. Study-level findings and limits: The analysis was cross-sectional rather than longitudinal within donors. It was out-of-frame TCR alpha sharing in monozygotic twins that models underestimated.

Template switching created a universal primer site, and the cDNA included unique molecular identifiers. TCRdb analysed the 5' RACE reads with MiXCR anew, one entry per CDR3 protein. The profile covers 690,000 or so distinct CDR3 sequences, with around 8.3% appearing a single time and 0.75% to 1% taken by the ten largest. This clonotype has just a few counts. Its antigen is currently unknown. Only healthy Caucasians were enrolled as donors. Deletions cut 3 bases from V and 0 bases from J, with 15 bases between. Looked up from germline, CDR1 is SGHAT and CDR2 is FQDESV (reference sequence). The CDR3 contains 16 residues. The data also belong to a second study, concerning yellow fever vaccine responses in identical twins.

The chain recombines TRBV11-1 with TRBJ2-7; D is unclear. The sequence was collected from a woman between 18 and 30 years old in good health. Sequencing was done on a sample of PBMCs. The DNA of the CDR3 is TGTGCCAGCAGCTTCCTCCTCCCCGACGGCTCCTACGAGCAGTACTTC. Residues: CASSFLLPDGSYEQYF.